This T cell receptor (beta chain) came from a study of cytomegalovirus exposure and HLA in healthy donors (dated by TCRdb to 2016 to 2017). With respect to the entire study: An earlier analysis of several hundred of the donors reported roughly 270 Gb of sequence data and some 120 million unique TCR beta sequences from roughly 200 million T cells. Approximately 300 gigabases of sequencing data and around 90 million unique TCR sequences made up an early release that covered fewer than 650 HLA-typed donors. The genetic ancestry cluster associated with self-reported Caucasian donors included about 84% of the approximately 410 genotyped donors. The study aimed to test whether signatures of past pathogen exposure could be identified by cataloging public T cell receptors. The T cell repertoires of 670 or so subjects were profiled by immunosequencing and related to cytomegalovirus serostatus. Along with the roughly 710-subject first cohort, a separate validation cohort of over 90 different subjects was used. The study combined high-throughput TCR immunosequencing, statistical association of individual TCRs with disease status, and machine learning to predict cytomegalovirus infection status. In a later analysis, previously published TCR beta repertoires from several hundred donors were re-analyzed and high-resolution HLA genotyping was added so that TCR occurrence patterns could be studied. Rather than drawing on any new phenotypic data, the later analysis identified candidate immune exposures from TCR beta sequences and the way those sequences occurred across donors. An earlier analysis of around 540 of the donors applied high-throughput TCR beta sequencing to assess whether each TCR beta V gene segment acted as functional or pseudogenic. Donor age, sex, ethnicity and CMV serostatus were compiled together with the repertoire data. A later genetic analysis used genome-wide SNP genotypes for about 55% of the 666 donors, treating that subset as a discovery cohort. All discovery cohort repertoires had been generated using a single sequencing platform. Both class I and class II loci were covered by HLA typing, at four-digit resolution. Typing coverage varied by locus: roughly 629-640 donors for A, B, C, DRB1 and DQB1; under 550 for DQA1; 600 to 610 for DPA1; 450 to 480 for DPB1. Because of strong linkage in the cohort, roughly five DR-DQ haplotypes were treated as single units for association and clustering. Across some 400 genotyped donors of the cohort, an average of about 240,000 unique TCR beta nucleotide sequences per donor were sequenced, and 15% to 20% of those sequences were non-productive. Broader findings and caveats from the paper: A total of 150 to 200 TCR beta chains were listed by the study as associated with cytomegalovirus. HLA typing was unavailable for some donors at each locus, so association tests used only the typed subset. Because counts were too low, roughly 17 rarely observed V segments, including chromosome 9 orphons, were left out of the earlier analysis of roughly 600 of the donors. Some IMGT-functional V segments, including TRBV6-2 and TRBV6-3, could not be distinguished by the 87-base-pair reads and were therefore excluded. When HLA alleles, especially DR and DQ, strongly co-occurred, attributing TCR associations to individual alleles was difficult. A later analysis found that TCR association rates varied across HLA loci, with DRB1 alleles showing the most associated TCRs and HLA-C alleles the fewest. Specific HLA alleles were associated with over 15,000 TCR beta sequences at a false discovery rate of 0.05 in a later analysis. In a later genetic analysis, a missense DCLRE1C variant was associated with V-gene and J-gene trimming of TCR beta chains, and the association was replicated in an independent cohort. Presence/absence analyses assumed roughly uniform sequencing depth across donors, an assumption that may not hold. According to a later genetic analysis, donors in an Asian-associated ancestry cluster had fewer N-insertions in productive TCRs than the roughly 670-donor mean. In both the original and validation cohorts, the classifier was reported to diagnose cytomegalovirus status with high specificity and sensitivity. According to the authors, the approach could potentially be generalized to other disease states and immunological phenotypes. A further reported finding was that TCR beta sequences accurately predicted the HLA-A and HLA-B alleles for most subjects in the first cohort. Several of the top co-occurrence clusters appeared to be linked to parvovirus B19, influenza, CMV and Epstein-Barr virus, according to a later analysis. Most CMV-associated TCR beta chains appeared to be HLA-restricted in a later analysis, and the HLA associations seemed to be driven largely by CMV exposure. Correlated functional status among segregating V segments might reflect linkage disequilibrium, but an unknown experimental factor could not be ruled out. Most TCR sequences were observed very rarely across donors, whereas some public TCRs were present in many individuals. In vitro tests confirmed that a few of the cytomegalovirus-associated TCR beta chains recognize cytomegalovirus antigens. In an earlier analysis of some 500 of the donors, most TCR beta V segments were observed in productive rearrangements about 87% or about 30% of the time, broadly matching IMGT annotations. In a later analysis, HLA-associated TCR beta chains were found to be more clonally expanded and to have lower generation probabilities than equally common non-associated chains. A cluster of highly shared sequence variants was judged likely to represent a technical artifact of the sequencing pipeline. Immune exposure information for the cohort was limited to CMV serostatus. Only TCR beta chains were sequenced in this cohort, and the absence of alpha or paired-chain data limited detectable features.

The library was produced with the immunoSEQ multiplex PCR assay. For the multiplex PCR, a mixture combining 60 forward primers for TCR Vbeta segments and 13 reverse primers for TCR Jbeta segments was used. A multiplex PCR assay on genomic DNA amplified the CDR3 region of rearranged TCR beta genes. Amplified TCR beta libraries were sequenced as 87-base-pair reads on the Illumina HiSeq System. In the original analysis: In a later analysis, some 80 million unique TCR beta chains were counted across the 500 to 850 repertoires, and roughly 11 million of these chains were shared by at least two donors. A nearest-neighbor algorithm error-corrected the raw reads and collapsed the reads into unique sequences, merging closely related sequences to remove PCR and sequencing errors. CDR3 sequences were aligned to IMGT reference sequences to assign V, D and J gene segments. Each retained sequence needed at least a six-nucleotide match to both a V gene segment and a J gene segment. Rearrangements were called productive when the CDR3 lacked stop codons and stayed in frame with V and J; all others were non-productive. Following IMGT convention, CDR3 was defined as the stretch from the second conserved V-encoded cysteine up to the conserved J-encoded phenylalanine. The earlier analysis of a few hundred of the donors excluded sequences that lacked an unambiguous match to a single V gene segment. An earlier analysis of a few hundred of the donors classified V segments as functional when productive rearrangements were above 56.7% and as segregating when the standard deviation between donors was above 5%. A statistical classification framework was built for diagnosing cytomegalovirus status from the catalog of TCR beta chain sequences. V and J gene assignment, in a later analysis, came from comparing TCR nucleotide sequences with IMGT/GENE-DB human TR gene sequences. A later analysis assigned CDR3 sequences and most-parsimonious VDJ recombination scenarios with the TCRdist pipeline. In a later analysis, each TCR beta chain was defined by its CDR3 amino acid sequence together with its V-gene family, and reads lacking a unique V-gene family were excluded. A later analysis removed several hundred highly shared, low-generation-probability nucleotide sequences to deal with suspected cross-contamination and a sequencing artifact. For each public chain, a later analysis derived a clonal expansion index from normalized ranks of inferred template counts within each repertoire. Generation probabilities in a later analysis came from a VDJ recombination model fitted to out-of-frame rearrangements, and those results were checked against IGoR. Hypergeometric tests were used in a later analysis to score TCR-TCR, TCR-HLA and TCR-CMV co-occurrence, with a repertoire-size bias correction applied to the TCR pairs. To estimate false discovery rates, a later analysis permuted the HLA or CMV assignments 20 times. In a later analysis, co-occurring TCRs were grouped using DBSCAN, and TCRdist sequence similarity was added for clustering within HLA-allele-positive subsets. For co-occurrence clustering, repertoires with fewer than 30,000 or more than 120,000 public chains were excluded, along with roughly 5 repertoires with anomalous nucleotide sharing. Not all clones reach the TCRdb copy of this immuneACCESS table, which keeps in-frame sequences only. Checked studies attribute under half of the gap to unresolved V genes and leave the rest unexplained. V and J calls and clone size are given by that table; D and trimming were obtained from the DNA. This sample's table has entries for 80,000 to 100,000 clones. The biggest ten clones account for around 3.4% of the sample.

The cohort was made up of 666 healthy bone marrow donors. Cohort members were all nominally healthy when sampled, although unrecorded immune exposures were likely present. The donor was CMV seronegative and belonged to the group of over 300 seronegative cohort members. A peripheral blood sample was provided by each donor, and peripheral blood mononuclear cells were used for TCR beta sequencing. Genomic DNA was extracted from the blood cell samples with the Qiagen DNeasy Blood Extraction Kit. The CDR3 holds 11 amino acids from the cysteine to the phenylalanine. Only the CDR3 DNA stays, 33 bases, in frame from base 1. V lost 7 bases and J lost 10 bases; the stretch between them is 16 bases long. CDR1 SQVTM and CDR2 ANQGSEA are derived from the germline V gene. About this clone: Its target antigen remains unknown.

The source is a woman under 40 in good health and CMV-seronegative. The sample taken for sequencing was PBMCs. The chain is made from TRBV29-1 and TRBJ1-1; the D gene is perhaps TRBD1, from 5 matching bases. The CDR3 has the sequence CSGMGGRGAFF. The sequence in DNA is TGCAGCGGCATGGGGGGTAGGGGAGCTTTCTTT.